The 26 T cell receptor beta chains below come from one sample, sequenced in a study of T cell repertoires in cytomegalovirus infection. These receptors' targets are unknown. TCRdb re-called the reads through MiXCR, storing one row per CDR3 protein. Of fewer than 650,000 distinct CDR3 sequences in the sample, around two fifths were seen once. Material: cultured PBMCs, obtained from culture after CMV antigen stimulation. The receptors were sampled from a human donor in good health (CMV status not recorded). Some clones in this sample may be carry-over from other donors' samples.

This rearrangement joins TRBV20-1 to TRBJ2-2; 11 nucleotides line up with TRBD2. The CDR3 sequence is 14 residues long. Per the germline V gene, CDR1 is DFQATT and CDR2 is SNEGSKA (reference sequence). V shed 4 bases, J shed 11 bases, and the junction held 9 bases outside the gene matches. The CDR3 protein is CSATWDTSGGELFF. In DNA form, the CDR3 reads TGCAGTGCTACATGGGATACTAGCGGGGGTGAGCTGTTTTTT.

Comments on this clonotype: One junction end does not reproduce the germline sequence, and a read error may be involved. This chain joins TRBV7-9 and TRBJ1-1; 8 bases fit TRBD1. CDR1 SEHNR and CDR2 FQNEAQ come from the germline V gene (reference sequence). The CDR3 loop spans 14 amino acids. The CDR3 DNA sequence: TGTGCCAGCAGCCCCCGGGACAGGCCTACTGAGGCTTTCTTT. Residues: CASSPRDRPTEAFF.

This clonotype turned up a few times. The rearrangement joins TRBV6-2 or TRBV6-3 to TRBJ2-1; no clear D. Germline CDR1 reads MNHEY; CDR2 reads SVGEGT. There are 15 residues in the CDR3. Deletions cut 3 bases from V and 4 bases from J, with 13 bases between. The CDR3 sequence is CASSYPTQPYNEQFF. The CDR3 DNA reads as TGTGCCAGCAGTTATCCGACCCAACCTTACAATGAGCAGTTCTTC.

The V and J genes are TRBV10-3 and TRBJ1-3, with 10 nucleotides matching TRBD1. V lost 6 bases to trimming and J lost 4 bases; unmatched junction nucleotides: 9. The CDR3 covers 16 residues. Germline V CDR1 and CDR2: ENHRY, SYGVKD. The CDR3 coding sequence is TGTGCCATCAGACCAGACAGGGGGCGTCTAGGAAACACCATATATTTT. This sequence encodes CAIRPDRGRLGNTIYF.

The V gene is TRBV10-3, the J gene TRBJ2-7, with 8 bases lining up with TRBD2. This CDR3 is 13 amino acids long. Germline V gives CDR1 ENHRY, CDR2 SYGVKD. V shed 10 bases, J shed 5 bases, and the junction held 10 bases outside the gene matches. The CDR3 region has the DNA TGTGCCACGGGGGGGGGAGGGGAAGACGAGCAGTACTTC. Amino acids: CATGGGGEDEQYF.

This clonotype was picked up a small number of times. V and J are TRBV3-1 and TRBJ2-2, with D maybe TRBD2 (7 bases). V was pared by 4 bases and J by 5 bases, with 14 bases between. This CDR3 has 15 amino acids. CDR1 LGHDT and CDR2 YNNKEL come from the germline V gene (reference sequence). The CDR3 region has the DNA TGTGCCAGCAGCCTAAGGGGGGGCCGGACCGGGGAGCTGTTTTTT. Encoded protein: CASSLRGGRTGELFF.

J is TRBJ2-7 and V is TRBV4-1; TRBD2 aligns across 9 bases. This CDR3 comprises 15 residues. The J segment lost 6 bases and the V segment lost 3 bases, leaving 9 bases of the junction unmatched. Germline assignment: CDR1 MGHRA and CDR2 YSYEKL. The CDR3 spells CASSQGAGGPPEQYF. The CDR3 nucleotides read TGCGCCAGCAGCCAGGGAGCGGGAGGCCCGCCCGAGCAGTACTTC.

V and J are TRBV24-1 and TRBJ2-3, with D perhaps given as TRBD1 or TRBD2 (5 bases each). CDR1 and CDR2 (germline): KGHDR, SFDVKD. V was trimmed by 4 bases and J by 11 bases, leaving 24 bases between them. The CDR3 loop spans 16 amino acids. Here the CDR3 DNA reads TGTGCCACCAGTGACGCCGGGACCCGCCTCCAGTCGGGGCAGTATTTT. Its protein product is CATSDAGTRLQSGQYF.

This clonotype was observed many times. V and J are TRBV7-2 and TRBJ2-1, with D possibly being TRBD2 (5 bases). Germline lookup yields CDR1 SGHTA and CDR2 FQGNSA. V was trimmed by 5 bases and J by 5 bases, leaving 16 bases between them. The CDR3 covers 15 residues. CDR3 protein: CASSPQGGSHNEQFF. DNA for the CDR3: TGTGCCAGCAGCCCCCAAGGTGGGAGTCACAATGAGCAGTTCTTC. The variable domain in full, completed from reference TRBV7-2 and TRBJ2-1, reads GAGVSQSPSNKVTEKGKDVELRCDPISGHTALYWYRQSLGQGLEFLIYFQGNSAPDKSGLPSDRFSAERTGGSVSTLTIQRTQQEDSAVYLCASSPQGGSHNEQFFGPGTRLTVL.

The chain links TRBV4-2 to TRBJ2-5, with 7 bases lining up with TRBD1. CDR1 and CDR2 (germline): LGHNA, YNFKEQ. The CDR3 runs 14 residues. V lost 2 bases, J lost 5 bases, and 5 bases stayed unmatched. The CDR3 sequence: CASSQLDRAETQYF. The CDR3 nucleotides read TGTGCCAGCAGCCAACTAGACAGGGCGGAGACCCAGTACTTC.

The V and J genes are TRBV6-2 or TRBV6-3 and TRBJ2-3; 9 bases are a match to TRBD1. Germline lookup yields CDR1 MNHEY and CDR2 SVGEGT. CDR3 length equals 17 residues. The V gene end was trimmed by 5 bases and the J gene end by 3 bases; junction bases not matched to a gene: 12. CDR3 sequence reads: CASSDRPTGGKTDTQYF. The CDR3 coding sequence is TGTGCCAGCAGTGACAGACCGACAGGGGGAAAGACAGATACGCAGTATTTT.

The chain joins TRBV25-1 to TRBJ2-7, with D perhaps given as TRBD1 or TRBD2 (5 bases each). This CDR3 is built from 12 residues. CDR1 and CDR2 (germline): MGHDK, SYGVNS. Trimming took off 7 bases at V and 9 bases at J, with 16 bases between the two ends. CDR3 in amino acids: CASKGTDTRQYF. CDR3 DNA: TGTGCCAGCAAGGGGACCGACACCCGGCAGTACTTC.

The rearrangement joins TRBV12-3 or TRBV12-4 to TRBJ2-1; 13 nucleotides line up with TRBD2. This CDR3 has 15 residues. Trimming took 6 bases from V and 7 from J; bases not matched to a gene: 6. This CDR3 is CASRWGTSGINEQFF. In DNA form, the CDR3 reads TGTGCCAGCAGGTGGGGGACTAGCGGGATAAATGAGCAGTTCTTC.

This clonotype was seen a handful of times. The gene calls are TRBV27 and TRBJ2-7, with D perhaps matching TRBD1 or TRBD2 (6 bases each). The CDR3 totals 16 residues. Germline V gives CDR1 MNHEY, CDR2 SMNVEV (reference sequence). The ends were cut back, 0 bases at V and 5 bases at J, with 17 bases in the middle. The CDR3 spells CASSLSVWGAQDEQYF. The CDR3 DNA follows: TGTGCCAGCAGTTTATCCGTCTGGGGGGCTCAGGACGAGCAGTACTTC.

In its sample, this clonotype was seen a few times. The CDR3 bases are TGCAGTGCTAGTGAGGGGCGGGCCCCCTACGAGCAGTACTTC. It specifies CSASEGRAPYEQYF. The rearrangement uses TRBV20-1 and TRBJ2-7; D could derive from TRBD1 or TRBD2 (5 bases each). The CDR3 has 14 residues. The V gene's germline CDR1 is DFQATT and CDR2 SNEGSKA (reference sequence). V lost 3 bases and J lost 2, with 14 bases in between.

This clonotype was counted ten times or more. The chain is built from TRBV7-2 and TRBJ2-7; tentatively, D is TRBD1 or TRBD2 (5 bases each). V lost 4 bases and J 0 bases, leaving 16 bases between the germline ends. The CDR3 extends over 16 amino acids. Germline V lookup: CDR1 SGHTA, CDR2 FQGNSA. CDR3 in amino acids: CASSSRGQGSSYEQYF. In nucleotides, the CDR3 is TGTGCCAGCAGCTCAAGAGGGCAGGGTAGCTCCTACGAGCAGTACTTC.

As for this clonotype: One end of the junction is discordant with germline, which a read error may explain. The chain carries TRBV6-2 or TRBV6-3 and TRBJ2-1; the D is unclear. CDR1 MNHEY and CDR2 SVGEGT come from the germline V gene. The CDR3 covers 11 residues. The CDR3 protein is CASSSFGLTIF. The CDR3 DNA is TGTGCCAGCTCCTCCTTTGGGCTTACTATCTTC.

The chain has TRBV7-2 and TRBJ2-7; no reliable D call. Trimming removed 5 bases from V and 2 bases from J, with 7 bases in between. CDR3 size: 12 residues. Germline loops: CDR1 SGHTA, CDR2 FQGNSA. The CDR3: CASSTNPYEQYF. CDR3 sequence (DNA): TGTGCCAGCAGCACCAACCCCTACGAGCAGTACTTC.

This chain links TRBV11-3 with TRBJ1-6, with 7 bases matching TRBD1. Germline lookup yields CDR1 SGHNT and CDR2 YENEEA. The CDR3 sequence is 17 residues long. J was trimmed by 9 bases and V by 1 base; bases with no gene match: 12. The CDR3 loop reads CASSLVRGGTHVSPLHF. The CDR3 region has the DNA TGTGCCAGCAGCTTAGTCAGGGGGGGGACACATGTTTCACCCCTCCACTTT.

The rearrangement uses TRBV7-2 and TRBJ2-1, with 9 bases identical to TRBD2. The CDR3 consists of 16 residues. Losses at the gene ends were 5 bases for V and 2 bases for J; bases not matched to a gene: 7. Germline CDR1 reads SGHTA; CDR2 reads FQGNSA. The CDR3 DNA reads TGTGCCAGCAGCCCCGGGGCGGGAGGGGCCTACAATGAGCAGTTCTTC. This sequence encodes CASSPGAGGAYNEQFF.

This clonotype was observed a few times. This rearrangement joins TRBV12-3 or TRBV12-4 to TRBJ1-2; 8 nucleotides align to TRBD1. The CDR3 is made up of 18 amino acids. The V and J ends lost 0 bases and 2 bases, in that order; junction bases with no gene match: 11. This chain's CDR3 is CASSLARTGIQGNYGYTF. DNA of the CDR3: TGTGCCAGCAGTTTAGCCAGGACAGGGATTCAAGGGAACTATGGCTACACCTTC.

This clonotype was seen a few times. CDR3 residues: CASMTESLVTEAFF. Here the CDR3 DNA reads TGTGCCAGCATGACAGAATCCCTCGTGACTGAAGCTTTCTTT. The chain is built from TRBV2 and TRBJ1-1; tentatively, D is TRBD1 (5 bases). Trimming left V 7 bases short and J 5 bases short, with 17 bases between. This CDR3 comprises 14 residues. From germline, CDR1 is SNHLY and CDR2 FYNNEI.

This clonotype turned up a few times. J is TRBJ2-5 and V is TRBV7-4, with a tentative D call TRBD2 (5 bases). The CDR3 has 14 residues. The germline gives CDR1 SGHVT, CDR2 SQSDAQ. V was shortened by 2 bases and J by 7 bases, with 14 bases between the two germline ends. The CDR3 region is CASSLSALAGTQYF. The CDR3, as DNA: TGTGCCAGCAGCTTAAGTGCGCTCGCGGGGACCCAGTACTTC.

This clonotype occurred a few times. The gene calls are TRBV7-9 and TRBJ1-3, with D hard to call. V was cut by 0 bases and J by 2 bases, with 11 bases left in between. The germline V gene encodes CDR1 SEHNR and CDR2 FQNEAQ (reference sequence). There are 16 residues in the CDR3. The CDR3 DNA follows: TGTGCCAGCAGCTTAGCGCGGCCAACCCCTGGAAACACCATATATTTT. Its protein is CASSLARPTPGNTIYF. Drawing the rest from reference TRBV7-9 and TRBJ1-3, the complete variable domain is DTGVSQNPRHKITKRGQNVTFRCDPISEHNRLYWYRQTLGQGPEFLTYFQNEAQLEKSRLLSDRFSAERPKGSFSTLEIQRTEQGDSAMYLCASSLARPTPGNTIYFGEGSWLTVV.

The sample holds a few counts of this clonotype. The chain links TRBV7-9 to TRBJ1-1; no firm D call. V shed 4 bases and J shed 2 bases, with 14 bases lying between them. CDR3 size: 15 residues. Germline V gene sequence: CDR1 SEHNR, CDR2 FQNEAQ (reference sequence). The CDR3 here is CASSSGDRGNTEAFF. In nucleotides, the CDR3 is TGTGCCAGCAGCTCCGGTGATCGCGGTAACACTGAAGCTTTCTTT.

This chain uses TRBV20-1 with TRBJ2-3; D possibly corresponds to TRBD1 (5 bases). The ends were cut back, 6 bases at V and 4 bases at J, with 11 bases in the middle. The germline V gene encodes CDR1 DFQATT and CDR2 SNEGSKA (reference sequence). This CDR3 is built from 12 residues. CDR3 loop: CSAHRQSDTQYF. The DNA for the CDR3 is TGCAGTGCCCACAGACAGTCAGATACGCAGTATTTT.